The present entry profiles one T cell receptor (beta chain) with its context. Its antigen remains unknown. Method: immunoSEQ multiplex PCR; TCRdb's copy keeps in-frame clones and lacks some. The repertoire holds about 75,000 clones, with approximately 86% as singletons. The data are from a study of cytomegalovirus exposure and HLA in healthy donors. Study observations and caveats: Usually a TCR sequence was rare, but some public TCRs were found in many donors. Cytomegalovirus-associated TCR beta chains were listed, numbering 150 to 200.

The donors were members of the validation cohort, which comprised roughly 120 subjects and was separate from the first cohort of about 700 subjects. V lost 0 bases to trimming and J lost 7 bases, with 19 bases between them. The CDR3 contains 16 residues. Germline V gives CDR1 SGDLS, CDR2 YYNGEE. This sequence originates from a man aged 30-40 years in good health and CMV-seronegative. The source material was PBMCs. The genes are TRBV9 and TRBJ1-2; perhaps TRBD1 as D (5 bases). The CDR3 protein is CASSVDPGVRVSGYTF. CDR3 bases: TGTGCCAGCAGCGTAGATCCGGGGGTCAGGGTGAGTGGCTACACCTTC.